The source of this TCR beta chain is a study of vaccination and CD4 T cells after COVID-19. Background on the study: Either the Pfizer-BioNTech BNT162b2 or Moderna mRNA-1273 vaccine was given as two doses. The stimulus for the cells was overlapping spike peptides derived from SARS-CoV-2, HCoV-NL63, HCoV-OC43 and HCoV-229E. Each control culture was treated with a CEFX pool, an HIV-1 Nef pool, or no peptide.

A note on this clonotype: Its cognate antigen is unknown.

General study points: Post-infection sampling omitted early timepoints and covered relatively few convalescent patients.

Cultured CD4+ T cell DNA underwent sequencing with the Oncomine TCR Beta short-read assay. TCRdb recomputed calls from the PCR reads with MiXCR, one row per CDR3 protein. Of 13,000 to 15,000 distinct CDR3 sequences listed, around a third are singletons. Treatment described: approximately 11-day PBMC culture with coronavirus spike peptide pools or control peptides (ViraFEST assay). The germline V gene has CDR1 MGHRA and CDR2 YSYEKL. V lost 4 bases and J lost 1, with 13 bases in between. There are 15 residues in the CDR3. The sequence derives from a human donor with COVID-19. Sequencing input: cultured CD4+ T cells from blood. V usage is TRBV4-1 and J usage is TRBJ2-5; D not certain. DNA for the CDR3: TGCGCCAGCAGCCCCCCTTTTTCGGCCCAAGAGACCCAGTACTTC. As protein: CASSPPFSAQETQYF.